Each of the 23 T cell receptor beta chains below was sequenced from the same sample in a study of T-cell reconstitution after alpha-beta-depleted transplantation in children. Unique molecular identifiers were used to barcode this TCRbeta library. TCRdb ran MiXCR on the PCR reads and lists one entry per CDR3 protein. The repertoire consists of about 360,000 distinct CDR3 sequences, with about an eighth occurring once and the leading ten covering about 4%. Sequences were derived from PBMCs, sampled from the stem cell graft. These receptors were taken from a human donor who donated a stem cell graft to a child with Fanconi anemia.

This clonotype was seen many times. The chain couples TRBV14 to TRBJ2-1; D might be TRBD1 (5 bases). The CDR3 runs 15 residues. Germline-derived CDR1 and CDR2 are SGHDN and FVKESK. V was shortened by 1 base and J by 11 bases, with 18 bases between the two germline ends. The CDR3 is CASSQGQPRVGKQFF. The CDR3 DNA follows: TGTGCCAGCAGCCAAGGTCAGCCCAGGGTGGGCAAGCAGTTCTTC.

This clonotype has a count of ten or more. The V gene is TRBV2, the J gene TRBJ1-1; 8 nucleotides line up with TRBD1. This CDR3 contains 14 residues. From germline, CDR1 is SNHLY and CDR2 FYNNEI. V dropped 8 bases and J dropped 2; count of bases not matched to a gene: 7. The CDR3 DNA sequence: TGTGCCAGCCTGACAGGGGCCTTAAACACTGAAGCTTTCTTT. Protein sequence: CASLTGALNTEAFF.

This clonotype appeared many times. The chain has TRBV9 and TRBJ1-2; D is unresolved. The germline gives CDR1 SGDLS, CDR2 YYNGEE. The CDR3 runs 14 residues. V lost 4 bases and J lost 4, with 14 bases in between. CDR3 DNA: TGTGCCAGCAGCCCCCGTACAAGGCGCTATGGCTACACCTTC. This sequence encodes CASSPRTRRYGYTF.

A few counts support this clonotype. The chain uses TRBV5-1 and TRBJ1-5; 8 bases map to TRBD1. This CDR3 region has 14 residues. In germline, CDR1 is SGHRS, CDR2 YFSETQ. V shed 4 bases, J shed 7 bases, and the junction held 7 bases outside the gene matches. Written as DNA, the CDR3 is TGCGCCAGCAGCCCTGACAGGGGCGAACAGCCCCAGCATTTT. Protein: CASSPDRGEQPQHF.

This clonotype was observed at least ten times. The DNA of the CDR3 is TGTGCCAGCAGCTGGGTGACTAGCGGGGGGCCCCGCACAGATACGCAGTATTTT. Its translation is CASSWVTSGGPRTDTQYF. The J gene is TRBJ2-3, the V gene TRBV28; 13 nucleotides agree with TRBD2. V lost 6 bases to trimming and J lost 1 base; unmatched junction nucleotides: 10. CDR1 is MDHEN and CDR2 is SYDVKM in the germline V gene. The CDR3 spans 18 residues. Full variable domain (rest looked up from reference TRBV28 and TRBJ2-3): DVKVTQSSRYLVKRTGEKVFLECVQDMDHENMFWYRQDPGLGLRLIYFSYDVKMKEKGDIPEGYSVSREKKERFSLILESASTNQTSMYLCASSWVTSGGPRTDTQYFGPGTRLTVL.

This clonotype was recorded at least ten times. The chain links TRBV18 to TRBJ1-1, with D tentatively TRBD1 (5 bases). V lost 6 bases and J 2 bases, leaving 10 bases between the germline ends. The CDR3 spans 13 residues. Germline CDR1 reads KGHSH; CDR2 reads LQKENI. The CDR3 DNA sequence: TGTGCCAGCTCGCACGACAGAAACACTGAAGCTTTCTTT. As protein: CASSHDRNTEAFF. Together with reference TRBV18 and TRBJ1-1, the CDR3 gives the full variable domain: NAGVMQNPRHLVRRRGQEARLRCSPMKGHSHVYWYRQLPEEGLKFMVYLQKENIIDESGMPKERFSAEFPKEGPSILRIQQVVRGDSAAYFCASSHDRNTEAFFGQGTRLTVV.

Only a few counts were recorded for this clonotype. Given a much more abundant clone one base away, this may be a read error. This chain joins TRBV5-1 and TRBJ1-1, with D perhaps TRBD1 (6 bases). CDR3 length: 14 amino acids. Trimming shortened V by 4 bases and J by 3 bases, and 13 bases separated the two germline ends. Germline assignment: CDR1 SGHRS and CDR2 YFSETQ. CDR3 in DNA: TGCGCCAGCAGCGTACAGGGAGGGGACACTGAAGCTTTCTTT. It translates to CASSVQGGDTEAFF.

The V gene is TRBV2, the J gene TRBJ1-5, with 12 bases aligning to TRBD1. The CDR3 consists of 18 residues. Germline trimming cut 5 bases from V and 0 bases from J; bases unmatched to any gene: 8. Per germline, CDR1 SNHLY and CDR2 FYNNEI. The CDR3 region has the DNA TGTGCCAGCAGTAGATCCGGGACAGGGGGCTATAGCAATCAGCCCCAGCATTTT. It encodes CASSRSGTGGYSNQPQHF.

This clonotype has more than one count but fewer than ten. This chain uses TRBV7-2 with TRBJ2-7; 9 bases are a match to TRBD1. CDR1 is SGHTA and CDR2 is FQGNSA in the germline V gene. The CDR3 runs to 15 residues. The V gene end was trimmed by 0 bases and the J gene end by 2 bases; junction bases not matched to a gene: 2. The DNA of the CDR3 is TGTGCCAGCAGCTTAGCGGGACAGGGCACCTACGAGCAGTACGTC. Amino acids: CASSLAGQGTYEQYV.

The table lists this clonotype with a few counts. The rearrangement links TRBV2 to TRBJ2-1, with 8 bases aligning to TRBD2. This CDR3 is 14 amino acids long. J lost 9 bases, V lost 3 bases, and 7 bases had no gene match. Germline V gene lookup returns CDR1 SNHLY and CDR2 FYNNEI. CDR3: CASSEGLVQVEQFF. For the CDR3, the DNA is TGTGCCAGCAGTGAGGGACTAGTTCAGGTTGAGCAGTTCTTC.

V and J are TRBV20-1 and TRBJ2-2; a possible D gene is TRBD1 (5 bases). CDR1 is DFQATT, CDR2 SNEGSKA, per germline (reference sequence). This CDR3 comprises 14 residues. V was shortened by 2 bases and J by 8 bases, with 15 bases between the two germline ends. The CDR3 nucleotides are TGCAGTGCTAGAAAGGGGTCAGTCACGGGGGAGCTGTTTTTT. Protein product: CSARKGSVTGELFF.

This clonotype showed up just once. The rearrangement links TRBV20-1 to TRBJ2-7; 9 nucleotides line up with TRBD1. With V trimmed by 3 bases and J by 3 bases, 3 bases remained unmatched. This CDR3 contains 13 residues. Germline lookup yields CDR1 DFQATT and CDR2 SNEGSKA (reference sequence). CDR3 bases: TGCAGTGCTAGTGGGGACAGGGACTACGAGCAGTACTTC. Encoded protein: CSASGDRDYEQYF.

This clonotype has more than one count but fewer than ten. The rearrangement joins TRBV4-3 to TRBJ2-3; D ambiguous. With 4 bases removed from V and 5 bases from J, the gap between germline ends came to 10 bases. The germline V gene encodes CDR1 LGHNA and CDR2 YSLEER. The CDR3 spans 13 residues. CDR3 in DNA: TGCGCCAGCAGCCTCGAACCCCGAGATACGCAGTATTTT. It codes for CASSLEPRDTQYF.

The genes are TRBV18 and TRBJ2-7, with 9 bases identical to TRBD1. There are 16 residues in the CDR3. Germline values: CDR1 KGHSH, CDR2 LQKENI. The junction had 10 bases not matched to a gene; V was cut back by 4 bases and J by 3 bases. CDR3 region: CASSRPLGQGYYEQYF. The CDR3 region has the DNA TGTGCCAGCTCACGACCACTCGGACAGGGGTACTACGAGCAGTACTTC.

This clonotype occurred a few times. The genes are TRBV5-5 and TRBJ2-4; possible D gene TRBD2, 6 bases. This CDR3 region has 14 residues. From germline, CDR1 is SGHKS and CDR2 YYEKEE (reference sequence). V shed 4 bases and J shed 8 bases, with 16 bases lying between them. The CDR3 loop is CASSPLGGVDIQYF. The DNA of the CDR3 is TGTGCCAGCAGCCCCCTAGGAGGGGTCGACATTCAGTACTTC.

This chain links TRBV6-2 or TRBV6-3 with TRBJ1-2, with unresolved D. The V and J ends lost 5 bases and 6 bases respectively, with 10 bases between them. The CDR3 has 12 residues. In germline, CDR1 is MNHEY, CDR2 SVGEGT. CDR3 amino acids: CASSQNTHGYTF. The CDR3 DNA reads TGTGCCAGCAGTCAAAATACGCATGGCTACACCTTC.

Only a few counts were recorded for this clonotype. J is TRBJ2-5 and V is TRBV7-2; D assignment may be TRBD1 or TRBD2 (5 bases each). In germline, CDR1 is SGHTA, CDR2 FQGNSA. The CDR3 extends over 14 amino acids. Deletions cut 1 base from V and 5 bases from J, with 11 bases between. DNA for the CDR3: TGTGCCAGCAGCTTAGAGTTGGGACGCGAGACCCAGTACTTC. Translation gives CASSLELGRETQYF.

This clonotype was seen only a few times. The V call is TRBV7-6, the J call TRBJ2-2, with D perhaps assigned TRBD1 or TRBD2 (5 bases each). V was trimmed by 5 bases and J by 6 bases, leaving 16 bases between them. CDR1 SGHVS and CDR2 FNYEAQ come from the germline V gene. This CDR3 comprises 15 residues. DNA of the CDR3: TGTGCCAGCAGCCTAGGGGTAGCCGGGGCCGGGGAGCTGTTTTTT. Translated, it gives CASSLGVAGAGELFF.

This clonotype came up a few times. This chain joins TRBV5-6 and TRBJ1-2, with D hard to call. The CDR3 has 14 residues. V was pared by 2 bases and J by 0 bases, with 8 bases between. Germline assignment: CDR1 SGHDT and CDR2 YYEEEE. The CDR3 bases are TGTGCCAGCAGCTTCTCGGAAGCTAACTATGGCTACACCTTC. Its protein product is CASSFSEANYGYTF.

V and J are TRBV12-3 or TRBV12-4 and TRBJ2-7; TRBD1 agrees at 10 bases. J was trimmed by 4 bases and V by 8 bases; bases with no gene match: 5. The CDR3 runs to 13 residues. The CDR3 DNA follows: TGTGCCAGCGCCGGGACAGGGGTTTACGAGCAGTACTTC. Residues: CASAGTGVYEQYF.

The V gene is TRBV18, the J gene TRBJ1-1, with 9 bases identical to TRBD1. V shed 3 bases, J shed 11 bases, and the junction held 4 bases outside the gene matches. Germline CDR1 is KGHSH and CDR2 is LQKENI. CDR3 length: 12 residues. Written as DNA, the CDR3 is TGTGCCAGCTCACCCACCGACAGGGGGGCTTTCTTT. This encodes CASSPTDRGAFF.

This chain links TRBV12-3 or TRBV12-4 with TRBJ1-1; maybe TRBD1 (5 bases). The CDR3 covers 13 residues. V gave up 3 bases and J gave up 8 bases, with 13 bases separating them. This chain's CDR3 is CASSLLGEGEAFF. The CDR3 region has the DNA TGTGCCAGCAGTTTGTTAGGGGAAGGCGAAGCTTTCTTT.

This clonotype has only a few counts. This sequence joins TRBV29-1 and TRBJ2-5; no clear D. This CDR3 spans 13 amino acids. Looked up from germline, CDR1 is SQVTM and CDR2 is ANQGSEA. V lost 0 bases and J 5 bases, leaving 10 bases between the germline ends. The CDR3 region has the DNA TGCAGCGTTGAAGATCTGAAACGGGAGACCCAGTACTTC. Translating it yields CSVEDLKRETQYF.